This T cell receptor (beta chain) is from a study of CD8 T cells in Susac syndrome. The sequenced target, TCR beta, came from blood CD8+ and CD4+ T cells. The patients serving as multiple sclerosis controls were treatment-naive. They had stable or active relapsing-remitting disease and fulfilled revised McDonald criteria. Negative isolation yielded CD8+ and CD4+ T cells; FACS enriched TEMRA cells. The junction had 9 bases not matched to a gene; V was cut back by 3 bases and J by 7 bases. This CDR3 is built from 14 residues. An amount of RNA that ranged from roughly 0.5 to 1 ug was reverse transcribed with random hexamers. By means of immunoSEQ multiplex PCR, TCR beta CDR3 spanning 54 Vbeta and 13 Jbeta underwent amplification. In TCRdb, the immunoSEQ multiplex PCR reads were re-called with MiXCR into one record per CDR3 protein. The sample has under 150,000 distinct CDR3 sequences, approximately 94% seen once.

The V gene is TRBV12-3 or TRBV12-4, the J gene TRBJ2-7, with 7 bases identical to TRBD1. Sequenced input: CD4+ T cells from PBMCs. The TCR sequence derives from a human donor with multiple sclerosis. The chain's CDR3 is CASSFQDRAEEQYF. Here the CDR3 DNA reads TGTGCCAGCAGTTTCCAAGACAGGGCGGAGGAGCAGTACTTC.